The present T cell receptor beta chain was sequenced within a study of blood T cells in healthy people across ages. With a J-beta primer mix and a sample-barcoded 5' primer, a second PCR ran roughly 7 to 11 cycles. Using its own MiXCR run on the 5' RACE reads, TCRdb lists one record per CDR3 protein. The profile shows around 790,000 distinct CDR3 sequences, approximately 48% of them singletons. The germline V gene has CDR1 SGDLS and CDR2 YYNGEE. Trimming cost V 5 bases and J 4 bases, with 15 bases left between them. The CDR3 extends over 14 amino acids. A note on this clonotype: Its antigen is unknown.

Study results and limitations: Estimates drawn from one million T cells were deemed to understate diversity.

The chain has TRBV9 and TRBJ1-2, with a weak D call TRBD1 (5 bases). The specimen sequenced was blood. The origin of this receptor is a man aged 55-75 years in good health. The CDR3 nucleotides read TGTGCCAGCAGGGCCTGGGGGGATCGCTATGGCTACACCTTC. Its translation is CASRAWGDRYGYTF.